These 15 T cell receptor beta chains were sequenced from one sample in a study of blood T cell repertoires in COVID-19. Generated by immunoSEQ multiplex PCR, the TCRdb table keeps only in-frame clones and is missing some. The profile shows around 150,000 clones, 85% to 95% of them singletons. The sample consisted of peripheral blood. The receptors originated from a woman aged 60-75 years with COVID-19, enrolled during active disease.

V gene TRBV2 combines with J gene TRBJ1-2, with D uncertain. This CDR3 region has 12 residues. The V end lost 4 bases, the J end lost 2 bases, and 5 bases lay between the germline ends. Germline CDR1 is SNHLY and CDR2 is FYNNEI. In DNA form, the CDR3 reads TGTGCCAGCAGTGGGAGAAACTATGGCTACACCTTC. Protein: CASSGRNYGYTF.

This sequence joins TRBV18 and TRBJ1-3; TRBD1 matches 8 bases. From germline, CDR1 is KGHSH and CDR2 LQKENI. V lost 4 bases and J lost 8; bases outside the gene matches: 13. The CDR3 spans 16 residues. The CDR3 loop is CASSLIGTGGTDTIYF. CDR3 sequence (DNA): TGTGCCAGCTCACTAATCGGTACAGGGGGGACGGACACCATATATTTT.

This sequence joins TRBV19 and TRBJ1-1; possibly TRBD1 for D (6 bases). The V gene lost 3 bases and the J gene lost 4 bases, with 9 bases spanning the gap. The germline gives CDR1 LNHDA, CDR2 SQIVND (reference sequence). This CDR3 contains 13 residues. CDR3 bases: TGTGCCAGTAGTATTGGGGGCATCACTGAAGCTTTCTTT. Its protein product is CASSIGGITEAFF.

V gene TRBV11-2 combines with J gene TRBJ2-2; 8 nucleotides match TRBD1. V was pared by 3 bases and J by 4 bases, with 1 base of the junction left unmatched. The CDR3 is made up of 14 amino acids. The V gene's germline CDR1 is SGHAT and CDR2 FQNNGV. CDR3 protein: CASSLTGVTGELFF. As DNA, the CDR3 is TGTGCCAGCAGCTTGACAGGGGTCACCGGGGAGCTGTTTTTT.

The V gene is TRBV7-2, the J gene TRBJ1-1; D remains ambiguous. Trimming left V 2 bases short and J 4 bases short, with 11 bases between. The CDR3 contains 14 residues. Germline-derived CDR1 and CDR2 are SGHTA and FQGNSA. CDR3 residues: CASSLFAGGTEAFF. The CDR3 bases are TGTGCCAGCAGCTTATTTGCAGGAGGCACTGAAGCTTTCTTT. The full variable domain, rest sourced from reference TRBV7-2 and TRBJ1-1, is GAGVSQSPSNKVTEKGKDVELRCDPISGHTALYWYRQSLGQGLEFLIYFQGNSAPDKSGLPSDRFSAERTGGSVSTLTIQRTQQEDSAVYLCASSLFAGGTEAFFGQGTRLTVV.

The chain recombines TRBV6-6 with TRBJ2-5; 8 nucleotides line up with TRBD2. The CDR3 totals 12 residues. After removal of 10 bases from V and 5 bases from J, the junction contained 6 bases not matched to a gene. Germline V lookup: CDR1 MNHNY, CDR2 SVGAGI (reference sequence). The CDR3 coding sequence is TGTGCCACCCAAGCGGGGGCGGAGACCCAGTACTTC. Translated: CATQAGAETQYF.

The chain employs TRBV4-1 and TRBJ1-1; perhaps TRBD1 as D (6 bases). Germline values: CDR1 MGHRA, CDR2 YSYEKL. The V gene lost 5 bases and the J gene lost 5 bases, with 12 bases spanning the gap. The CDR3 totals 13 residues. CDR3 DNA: TGCGCCAGCAGCTTGGACAGATTAACTGAAGCTTTCTTT. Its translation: CASSLDRLTEAFF.

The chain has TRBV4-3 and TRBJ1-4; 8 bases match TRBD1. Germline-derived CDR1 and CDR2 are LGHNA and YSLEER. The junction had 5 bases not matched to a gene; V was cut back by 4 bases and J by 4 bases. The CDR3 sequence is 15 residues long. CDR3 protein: CASSRGTGDNEKLFF. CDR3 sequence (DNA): TGCGCCAGCAGCCGAGGGACAGGCGATAATGAAAAACTGTTTTTT.

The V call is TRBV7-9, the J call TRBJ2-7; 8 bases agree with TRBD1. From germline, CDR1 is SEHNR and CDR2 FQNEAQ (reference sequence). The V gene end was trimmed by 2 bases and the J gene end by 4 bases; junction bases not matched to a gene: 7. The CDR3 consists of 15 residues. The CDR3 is CASSLSQGAAYEQYF. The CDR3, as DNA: TGTGCCAGCAGCTTATCGCAGGGGGCGGCGTACGAGCAGTACTTC. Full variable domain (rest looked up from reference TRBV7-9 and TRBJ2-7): DTGVSQNPRHKITKRGQNVTFRCDPISEHNRLYWYRQTLGQGPEFLTYFQNEAQLEKSRLLSDRFSAERPKGSFSTLEIQRTEQGDSAMYLCASSLSQGAAYEQYFGPGTRLTVT.

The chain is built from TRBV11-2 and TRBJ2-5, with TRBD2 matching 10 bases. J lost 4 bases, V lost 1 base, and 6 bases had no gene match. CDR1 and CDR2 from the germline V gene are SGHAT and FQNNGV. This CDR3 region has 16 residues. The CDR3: CASSLVALAGGETQYF. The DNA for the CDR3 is TGTGCCAGCAGCTTAGTCGCATTAGCGGGAGGAGAGACCCAGTACTTC.

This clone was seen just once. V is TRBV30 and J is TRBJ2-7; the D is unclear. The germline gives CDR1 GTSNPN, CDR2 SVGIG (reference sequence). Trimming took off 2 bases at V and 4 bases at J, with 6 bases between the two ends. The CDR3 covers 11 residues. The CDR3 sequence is CAWSPQYEQYF. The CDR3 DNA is TGTGCCTGGAGTCCACAATACGAGCAGTACTTC. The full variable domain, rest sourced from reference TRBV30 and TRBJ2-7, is SQTIHQWPATLVQPVGSPLSLECTVEGTSNPNLYWYRQAAGRGLQLLFYSVGIGQISSEVPQNLSASRPQDRQFILSSKKLLLSDSGFYLCAWSPQYEQYFGPGTRLTVT.

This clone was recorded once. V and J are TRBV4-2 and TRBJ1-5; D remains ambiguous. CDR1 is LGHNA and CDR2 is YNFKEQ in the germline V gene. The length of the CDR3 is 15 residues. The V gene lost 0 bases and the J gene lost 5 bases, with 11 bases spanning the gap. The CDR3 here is CASSQDGERDQPQHF. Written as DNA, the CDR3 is TGTGCCAGCAGCCAAGATGGAGAGAGGGATCAGCCCCAGCATTTT.

This chain's CDR3 is CASSLLGTGGYGYTF. CDR3 in DNA: TGTGCCAGCAGCTTGTTAGGGACAGGGGGTTATGGCTACACCTTC. The chain carries TRBV5-5 and TRBJ1-2; 11 nucleotides match TRBD1. This CDR3 is 15 amino acids long. The V segment lost 1 base and the J segment 5 bases; nucleotides outside the gene matches: 4. Germline V gene sequence: CDR1 SGHKS, CDR2 YYEKEE (reference sequence).

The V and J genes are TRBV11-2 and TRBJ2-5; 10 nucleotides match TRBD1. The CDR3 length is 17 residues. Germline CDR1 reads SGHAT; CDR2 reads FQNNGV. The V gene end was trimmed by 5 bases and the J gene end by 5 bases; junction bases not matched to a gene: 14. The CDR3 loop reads CASSLGTGEGGRETQYF. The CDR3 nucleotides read TGTGCCAGCAGCCTAGGGACAGGGGAGGGTGGTCGGGAGACCCAGTACTTC.

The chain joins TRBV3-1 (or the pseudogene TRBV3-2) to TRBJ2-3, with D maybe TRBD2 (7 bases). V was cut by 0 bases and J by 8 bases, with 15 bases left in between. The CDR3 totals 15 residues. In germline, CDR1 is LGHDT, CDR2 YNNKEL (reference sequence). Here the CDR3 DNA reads TGTGCCAGCAGCCAAGAAGGTGGGGGGGGCGGTACGCAGTATTTT. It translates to CASSQEGGGGGTQYF.